Included here is one T cell receptor beta chain sequence, with context. Its antigen is not identified. The entry originates in a study of cytomegalovirus exposure and HLA in healthy donors. For the study at large: In an early release, HLA-typed donors contributed roughly 85 million unique TCR sequences. Caucasian-associated ancestry cluster membership applied to less than 85% of under 450 genotyped donors.

The CDR3 totals 15 residues. Trimming took 7 bases from V and 6 from J; bases not matched to a gene: 11. Germline V lookup: CDR1 SNHLY, CDR2 FYNNEI. The PCR ran on 60 Vbeta and 13 Jbeta primers. TCRdb's table, derived via immunoSEQ multiplex PCR, lists solely in-frame clones and lacks some. The table includes about 77,000 clones, 78% detected once. Study outcomes and limitations: Accurate prediction of HLA-A and HLA-B alleles (for most subjects) was reportedly achieved from TCR beta sequences. Available immune exposure information was restricted to CMV serostatus only.

This receptor was taken from a middle-aged man in good health and CMV-seronegative. Sequenced material: PBMCs. The genes are TRBV2 and TRBJ1-5, with TRBD1 matching over 8 bases. The CDR3 DNA reads as TGTGCCAGCAATCCGACAGGGGACGTTTCTCAGCCCCAGCATTTT. Amino acid sequence: CASNPTGDVSQPQHF.